This T cell receptor beta chain comes out of a study of OX40 agonist ivuxolimab in advanced cancers. Sequencing was performed with immunoSEQ multiplex PCR; in TCRdb, only in-frame clones are kept and a portion is missing. The sample includes about 82,000 clones, about 85% seen only once; the top ten take more than 2%. The CDR3 runs to 14 residues. Germline trimming cut 9 bases from V and 0 bases from J; bases unmatched to any gene: 4. Germline V lookup: CDR1 ENHRY, CDR2 SYGVKD. This clonotype originated in an adult with an advanced solid tumor such as melanoma, head and neck, liver or kidney cancer. V gene TRBV10-3 combines with J gene TRBJ2-3; 9 bases match TRBD1. The sample consisted of CD4+ or CD8+ T cells sorted from blood, taken in a trial of the OX40 agonist ivuxolimab. CDR3 sequence: CAIRTGASTDTQYF. The DNA of the CDR3 is TGTGCCATTAGGACAGGGGCAAGCACAGATACGCAGTATTTT.